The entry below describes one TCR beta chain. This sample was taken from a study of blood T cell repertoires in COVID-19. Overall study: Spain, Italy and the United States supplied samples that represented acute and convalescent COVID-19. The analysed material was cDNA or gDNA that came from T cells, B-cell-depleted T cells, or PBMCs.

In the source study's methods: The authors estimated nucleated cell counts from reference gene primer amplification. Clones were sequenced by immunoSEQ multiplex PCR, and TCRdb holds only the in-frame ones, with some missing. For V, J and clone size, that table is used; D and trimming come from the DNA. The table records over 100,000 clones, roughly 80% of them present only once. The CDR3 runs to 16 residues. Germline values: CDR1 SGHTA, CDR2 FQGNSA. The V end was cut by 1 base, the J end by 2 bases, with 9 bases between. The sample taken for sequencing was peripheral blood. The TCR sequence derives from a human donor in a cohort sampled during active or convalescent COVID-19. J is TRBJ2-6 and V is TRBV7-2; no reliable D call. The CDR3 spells CASSLGLLAGANVLTF. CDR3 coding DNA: TGTGCCAGCAGCTTAGGCTTATTAGCTGGGGCCAACGTCCTGACTTTC.